Below are 25 T cell receptor beta chains sequenced from a single sample in a study of T-cell memory formation after mild COVID-19. TCRdb analysed the 5' RACE reads with MiXCR anew, one entry per CDR3 protein. The profile covers some 300,000 distinct CDR3 sequences, with around 19% appearing a single time and around 21% taken by the ten largest. Sample: PBMCs or a T cell subset sorted from them (not recorded which). The receptor source for this set is a man younger than 35 who had mild COVID-19 (a few samples of this study predate the infection). Cell type and time point are not known.

V gene TRBV11-2 combines with J gene TRBJ1-1; no reliable D call. The V end lost 4 bases, the J end lost 3 bases, and 6 bases lay between the germline ends. Germline V CDR1 and CDR2: SGHAT, FQNNGV. The CDR3 length is 12 residues. As DNA, the CDR3 is TGTGCCAGCAGCTACTCCTACACTGAAGCTTTCTTT. Translation: CASSYSYTEAFF.

The CDR3: CASSQDHLGIPEAFF. The DNA for the CDR3 is TGTGCCAGCAGCCAAGATCACTTAGGGATCCCTGAAGCTTTCTTT. This chain connects TRBV3-1 to TRBJ1-1; D gene ambiguous. V gave up 0 bases and J gave up 6 bases, with 14 bases separating them. The germline gives CDR1 LGHDT, CDR2 YNNKEL (reference sequence). This CDR3 contains 15 residues.

This sequence joins TRBV29-1 and TRBJ1-1; TRBD1 matches at 7 bases. Germline lookup yields CDR1 SQVTM and CDR2 ANQGSEA. V dropped 3 bases and J dropped 6; count of bases not matched to a gene: 1. The CDR3 loop spans 11 amino acids. The CDR3 DNA follows: TGCAGCGTTGAGCAGGGGGCTGAAGCTTTCTTT. It specifies CSVEQGAEAFF.

This chain joins TRBV7-2 and TRBJ2-3, with TRBD2 matching 10 bases. The junction had 9 bases not matched to a gene; V was cut back by 6 bases and J by 3 bases. The CDR3 spans 16 residues. Germline loops: CDR1 SGHTA, CDR2 FQGNSA. The CDR3 region is CASSTGSGGLTDTQYF. DNA for the CDR3: TGTGCCAGCAGTACCGGTAGCGGGGGGCTTACAGATACGCAGTATTTT.

This clonotype was observed a handful of times. The chain carries TRBV10-1 and TRBJ2-2; 14 bases are shared with TRBD2. The CDR3 has 17 amino acids. V gave up 5 bases and J gave up 4 bases; unmatched junction bases: 6. CDR1 and CDR2 from the germline V gene are WNHNN and SYGVQD (reference sequence). In DNA, the CDR3 is TGCGCCAGCAGTCCCCGGACTAGCGGGGGGTTCACCGGGGAGCTGTTTTTT. Translation: CASSPRTSGGFTGELFF.

A few counts support this clonotype. This chain's CDR3 is CASSNPSTGRNTEAFF. The CDR3 DNA sequence: TGTGCCAGCAGTAATCCTTCGACAGGGCGAAACACTGAAGCTTTCTTT. The chain links TRBV6-2 or TRBV6-3 to TRBJ1-1, with TRBD1 identical over 7 bases. With 5 bases clipped from V and 2 bases from J, the junction kept 11 bases outside the gene matches. The CDR3 is made up of 16 amino acids. Germline CDR1 is MNHEY and CDR2 is SVGEGT.

The chain has TRBV29-1 and TRBJ2-7, with D perhaps matching TRBD1 (7 bases). CDR1 SQVTM and CDR2 ANQGSEA come from the germline V gene. The V gene lost 6 bases and the J gene lost 6 bases, with 12 bases spanning the gap. This CDR3 is 11 amino acids long. CDR3 amino acids: CSVGQGGEQYV. CDR3 DNA: TGCAGCGTCGGGCAGGGGGGCGAGCAGTACGTC.

The chain links TRBV10-3 to TRBJ2-5; D is perhaps TRBD2 (6 bases). V gave up 1 base and J gave up 0 bases, with 9 bases separating them. There are 15 residues in the CDR3. The germline V gene encodes CDR1 ENHRY and CDR2 SYGVKD. The CDR3 DNA reads TGTGCCATCAGTGAGTTAAGCGGGTACCAAGAGACCCAGTACTTC. It encodes CAISELSGYQETQYF.

The V and J genes are TRBV4-1 and TRBJ1-2, with 9 nucleotides matching TRBD1. The V segment lost 6 bases and the J segment 5 bases; nucleotides outside the gene matches: 4. This CDR3 has 13 residues. The germline gives CDR1 MGHRA, CDR2 YSYEKL. CDR3: CASRSGTGYGYTF. CDR3 DNA: TGCGCCAGCAGGTCCGGGACAGGGTATGGCTACACCTTC.

In this sample, this clonotype turned up a few times. This chain links TRBV5-1 with TRBJ2-1; 11 nucleotides agree with TRBD2. V was clipped by 0 bases and J by 7 bases; unmatched bases: 0. The CDR3 is 14 amino acids. Per the germline V gene, CDR1 is SGHRS and CDR2 is YFSETQ. The CDR3 DNA reads as TGCGCCAGCAGCTTGGGACTAGCGGGGAATGAGCAGTTCTTC. Encoded protein: CASSLGLAGNEQFF.

CDR3 residues: CASSAAGAGETQYF. The CDR3 region has the DNA TGTGCCAGCAGCGCCGCGGGGGCAGGGGAGACCCAGTACTTC. This rearrangement joins TRBV7-9 to TRBJ2-5; tentative D call: TRBD2 (7 bases). The germline V gene has CDR1 SEHNR and CDR2 FQNEAQ (reference sequence). Trimming removed 5 bases from V and 5 bases from J, with 15 bases in between. This CDR3 is built from 14 residues.

This clonotype was counted between two and nine times. The rearrangement uses TRBV5-1 and TRBJ2-7; maybe TRBD1 (6 bases). This CDR3 spans 13 amino acids. Trimming stripped 4 bases from V and 5 bases from J, with 13 bases between. Germline V lookup: CDR1 SGHRS, CDR2 YFSETQ. The CDR3, as DNA: TGCGCCAGCAGCGTACAGGGTGCCAACGAGCAGTACTTC. Its translation: CASSVQGANEQYF.

The rearrangement links TRBV5-1 to TRBJ1-4; D unclear. The CDR3 totals 17 residues. Germline CDR1 is SGHRS and CDR2 is YFSETQ. V dropped 4 bases and J dropped 8 bases, with 24 bases sitting between them. CDR3 in DNA: TGCGCCAGCAGCCTCGTGCCTCCGGGCACGAGTTGGGAAAAACTGTTTTTT. Translation: CASSLVPPGTSWEKLFF.

The V gene is TRBV5-1, the J gene TRBJ1-1; perhaps TRBD1 as D (6 bases). This CDR3 has 13 residues. The germline V and J ends were trimmed by 4 bases and 11 bases, with 18 bases remaining between them. Germline V gene data show CDR1 as SGHRS and CDR2 as YFSETQ. CDR3 DNA: TGCGCCAGCAGCCTAGAGACAGGTCCGCGGGCTTTCTTT. It specifies CASSLETGPRAFF.

V is TRBV20-1 and J is TRBJ1-3, with unresolved D. V was shortened by 3 bases and J by 0 bases, with 18 bases between the two germline ends. This CDR3 has 17 amino acids. Germline CDR1 and CDR2: DFQATT and SNEGSKA (reference sequence). The CDR3 DNA sequence: TGCAGTGCTAGCAATTCCCCGTGGATCAGCTCTGGAAACACCATATATTTT. It is translated as CSASNSPWISSGNTIYF.

V usage is TRBV29-1 and J usage is TRBJ2-2; no firm D call. This CDR3 contains 11 residues. Deletions cut 3 bases from V and 6 bases from J, with 5 bases between. The germline CDR1 and CDR2 sequences are SQVTM and ANQGSEA. CDR3 sequence: CSVEVPGELFF. In DNA, the CDR3 is TGCAGCGTTGAGGTTCCCGGGGAGCTGTTTTTT.

The J gene is TRBJ2-1, the V gene TRBV5-4; D is possibly TRBD2 (6 bases). In germline, CDR1 is SGHNT, CDR2 YYREEE (reference sequence). Trimming removed 5 bases from V and 6 bases from J, with 15 bases in between. This CDR3 contains 14 residues. Here the CDR3 reads CASRYGPGVNEQFF. CDR3 nucleotides: TGTGCCAGCAGATACGGGCCGGGGGTCAATGAGCAGTTCTTC. The variable domain in full, with the rest retrieved from reference TRBV5-4 and TRBJ2-1, is ETGVTQSPTHLIKTRGQQVTLRCSSQSGHNTVSWYQQALGQGPQFIFQYYREEENGRGNFPPRFSGLQFPNYSSELNVNALELDDSALYLCASRYGPGVNEQFFGPGTRLTVL.

This clonotype was detected only a few times. The chain employs TRBV5-4 and TRBJ1-6; the D is unclear. This CDR3 region has 15 residues. With 4 bases removed from V and 9 bases from J, the gap between germline ends came to 17 bases. Germline V gene data show CDR1 as SGHNT and CDR2 as YYREEE (reference sequence). The CDR3, as DNA: TGTGCCAGCAGCCCCGGCCGGACTTTTGTTTCACCCCTCCACTTT. It codes for CASSPGRTFVSPLHF.

This clonotype was detected only once. This sequence joins TRBV12-3 or TRBV12-4 and TRBJ1-1; TRBD1 matches 10 bases. This CDR3 is 15 amino acids long. V shed 4 bases and J 3 bases; nucleotides not matched to a gene: 5. CDR3 loop: CASSSRQGADTEAFF. Written as DNA, the CDR3 is TGTGCCAGCAGTTCGCGACAGGGGGCGGACACTGAAGCTTTCTTT.

There are many counts of this clonotype. The chain couples TRBV2 to TRBJ1-2; 8 bases agree with TRBD1. The germline V gene has CDR1 SNHLY and CDR2 FYNNEI. Trimming took 6 bases from V and 6 from J; bases not matched to a gene: 3. The CDR3 sequence is 12 residues long. CDR3 DNA sequence: TGTGCCAGCAGGGGGACAGGTGATGGCTACACCTTC. As protein: CASRGTGDGYTF.

In its sample, this clonotype was seen a few times. J is TRBJ2-3 and V is TRBV11-2; the match to TRBD1 covers 7 bases. V lost 1 base and J lost 6; bases outside the gene matches: 10. Germline V lookup: CDR1 SGHAT, CDR2 FQNNGV. The CDR3 has 16 amino acids. CDR3 loop: CASSLARRQGMDTQYF. For the CDR3, the DNA is TGTGCCAGCAGCTTAGCTCGGCGACAGGGAATGGATACGCAGTATTTT.

In this sample, this clonotype turned up a few times. The chain couples TRBV20-1 to TRBJ2-1, with 8 bases matching TRBD1. The junction had 9 bases not matched to a gene; V was cut back by 2 bases and J by 9 bases. From germline, CDR1 is DFQATT and CDR2 SNEGSKA (reference sequence). The CDR3 runs to 14 residues. The CDR3 DNA follows: TGCAGTGCTAGAAAGGTACAGGGGGGCGCTGAGCAGTTCTTC. This codes for CSARKVQGGAEQFF.

The rearrangement joins TRBV11-2 to TRBJ2-5; 8 nucleotides match TRBD2. V shed 3 bases, J shed 3 bases, and the junction held 6 bases outside the gene matches. Germline V gene lookup returns CDR1 SGHAT and CDR2 FQNNGV. The CDR3 covers 15 residues. CDR3 amino acids: CASSFGGGEEETQYF. The CDR3 region has the DNA TGTGCCAGCAGCTTCGGGGGGGGAGAGGAAGAGACCCAGTACTTC.

This clonotype was seen more than once but under ten times. The chain couples TRBV2 to TRBJ1-2; 7 nucleotides align to TRBD1. Germline V gives CDR1 SNHLY, CDR2 FYNNEI. The CDR3 spans 16 residues. With 6 bases clipped from V and 2 bases from J, the junction kept 12 bases outside the gene matches. CDR3 sequence: CASRLRDSKGNYGYTF. The CDR3 DNA reads as TGTGCCAGCAGGCTCAGGGACAGCAAGGGGAACTATGGCTACACCTTC. The whole variable domain, remainder taken from reference TRBV2 and TRBJ1-2, is EPEVTQTPSHQVTQMGQEVILRCVPISNHLYFYWYRQILGQKVEFLVSFYNNEISEKSEIFDDQFSVERPDGSNFTLKIRSTKLEDSAMYFCASRLRDSKGNYGYTFGSGTRLTVV.

This clonotype was picked up a small number of times. The J gene is TRBJ2-2, the V gene TRBV12-5, with D tentatively TRBD1 (6 bases). V lost 2 bases, J lost 5 bases, and 15 bases lay in between. Germline V CDR1 and CDR2: LGHNT, FRNRAP. CDR3 length: 16 residues. The CDR3 nucleotides read TGTGCTAGTGGTTTGCTTACGGGACACCTAACCGGGGAGCTGTTTTTT. This sequence encodes CASGLLTGHLTGELFF.